The source of this T cell receptor (beta chain) is a study of blood T cell repertoires in COVID-19. Looking at the study overall: The United States, Italy and Spain provided the acute and convalescent COVID-19 samples. The cDNA or gDNA used as material had been derived from T cells, B-cell-depleted T cells, or PBMCs.

Authors' analysis steps: By means of reference gene primer amplification, nucleated cell counts were estimated. Clones were read by immunoSEQ multiplex PCR, and TCRdb kept only the in-frame ones, dropping some. V and J calls and clone size are those listed in that table; D and trimming were worked out from the DNA. The data hold 140,000 to 150,000 clones, with more than 70% observed a single time. The J segment lost 7 bases and the V segment lost 5 bases, leaving 16 bases of the junction unmatched. This CDR3 contains 16 residues. Germline loops: CDR1 SGHTA, CDR2 FQGNSA. The genes are TRBV7-2 and TRBJ1-2; 7 nucleotides line up with TRBD1. The source is a woman in her forties or fifties with acute or convalescent COVID-19. The sample taken for sequencing was peripheral blood. CDR3 nucleotides: TGTGCCAGCAGCAGGAGCGAGGGGGCGTCGGTGGGTGGCTACACCTTC. It translates to CASSRSEGASVGGYTF.